Presented here are 18 T cell receptor beta chains from one specimen sequenced in a study of cytomegalovirus exposure and HLA in healthy donors. It was with 60 Vbeta and 13 Jbeta primers that the PCR ran. The method was immunoSEQ multiplex PCR; TCRdb's version includes in-frame clones alone and lacks a portion of them. In the table there are about 65,000 clones, 60% to 80% of which are singletons. The sample comprised PBMCs. Receptors were obtained from a man aged 30 to 45 in good health and CMV-seronegative.

J is TRBJ2-6 and V is TRBV11-1, with D unresolved. The V gene lost 3 bases and the J gene lost 2 bases, with 8 bases spanning the gap. The germline gives CDR1 SGHAT, CDR2 FQDESV (reference sequence). This CDR3 has 15 residues. This CDR3 is CASSLLVAGANVLTF. The CDR3 bases are TGTGCCAGCAGCTTGCTAGTTGCTGGGGCCAACGTCCTGACTTTC.

J is TRBJ2-1 and V is TRBV27; D is undetermined. CDR1 is MNHEY, CDR2 SMNVEV, per germline (reference sequence). Trimming stripped 0 bases from V and 8 bases from J, with 8 bases between. The CDR3 sequence is 13 residues long. The CDR3 protein is CASSLSMGYEQFF. Written as DNA, the CDR3 is TGTGCCAGCAGTTTATCGATGGGCTATGAGCAGTTCTTC.

The chain carries TRBV9 and TRBJ1-3; 7 bases map to TRBD1. The V segment lost 4 bases and the J segment 0 bases; nucleotides outside the gene matches: 10. There are 17 residues in the CDR3. Germline CDR1 is SGDLS and CDR2 is YYNGEE. CDR3 in DNA: TGTGCCAGCAGCATCGGGACAGCTCAAACCTCTGGAAACACCATATATTTT. This translates into CASSIGTAQTSGNTIYF.

This rearrangement joins TRBV13 to TRBJ1-5; D gene ambiguous. Germline V gives CDR1 PRHDT, CDR2 FYEKMQ (reference sequence). The CDR3 is 14 residues long. Trimming took off 3 bases at V and 2 bases at J, with 8 bases between the two ends. The CDR3 coding sequence is TGTGCCAGCAGCTTTTCCAGCGGCAATCAGCCCCAGCATTTT. It codes for CASSFSSGNQPQHF.

The genes are TRBV28 and TRBJ1-1; D is unclear. The CDR3 spans 14 residues. The germline CDR1 and CDR2 sequences are MDHEN and SYDVKM. The V end lost 2 bases, the J end lost 4 bases, and 11 bases lay between the germline ends. The CDR3 loop reads CASSLRGEVTEAFF. CDR3 coding DNA: TGTGCCAGCAGTTTACGCGGGGAGGTCACTGAAGCTTTCTTT.

The chain links TRBV4-1 to TRBJ1-2; maybe TRBD1 (6 bases). Trimming shortened V by 2 bases and J by 7 bases, and 11 bases separated the two germline ends. CDR1 is MGHRA and CDR2 is YSYEKL in the germline V gene. The CDR3 spans 13 residues. CDR3 sequence reads: CASSQTGQFGYTF. DNA for the CDR3: TGCGCCAGCAGCCAAACCGGACAGTTTGGCTACACCTTC.

This clone was seen only a few times. V usage is TRBV6-1 and J usage is TRBJ1-5; D is perhaps TRBD1 (6 bases). The V gene lost 6 bases and the J gene lost 2 bases, with 11 bases spanning the gap. Per the germline V gene, CDR1 is MNHNS and CDR2 is SASEGT. This CDR3 contains 14 residues. The CDR3 spells CASRTTGGNQPQHF. CDR3 in DNA: TGTGCCAGCAGGACGACAGGAGGCAATCAGCCCCAGCATTTT.

The J gene is TRBJ2-1, the V gene TRBV9; 11 bases agree with TRBD2. This CDR3 comprises 15 residues. The germline V gene has CDR1 SGDLS and CDR2 YYNGEE. V lost 0 bases to trimming and J lost 8 bases; unmatched junction nucleotides: 4. In nucleotides, the CDR3 is TGTGCCAGCAGCGTAGCAACTAGCGGGGGCGATGAGCAGTTCTTC. Amino acid sequence: CASSVATSGGDEQFF.

The chain recombines TRBV19 with TRBJ1-6; D remains unclear. Trimming stripped 3 bases from V and 5 bases from J, with 11 bases between. CDR1 is LNHDA, CDR2 SQIVND, per germline (reference sequence). The length of the CDR3 is 15 residues. In DNA, the CDR3 is TGTGCCAGTAGTATGGCGGGGAGTGATAATTCACCCCTCCACTTT. Its protein product is CASSMAGSDNSPLHF.

The rearrangement joins TRBV29-1 to TRBJ2-7; maybe TRBD1 (5 bases). The CDR3 runs to 15 residues. The ends were cut back, 6 bases at V and 2 bases at J, with 20 bases in the middle. Per germline, CDR1 SQVTM and CDR2 ANQGSEA. CDR3 coding DNA: TGCAGCGTGGCCAGGGTCTCCTCAGGACCCTACGAGCAGTACTTC. This codes for CSVARVSSGPYEQYF.

The chain uses TRBV6-6 and TRBJ2-3; weak D call: TRBD1 (6 bases). Germline V gene lookup returns CDR1 MNHNY and CDR2 SVGAGI (reference sequence). Trimming shortened V by 7 bases and J by 0 bases, and 17 bases separated the two germline ends. This CDR3 is 16 amino acids long. In nucleotides, the CDR3 is TGTGCCAGCACCTCCCCCGAGGGGGTAAGCACAGATACGCAGTATTTT. It specifies CASTSPEGVSTDTQYF.

The chain carries TRBV7-2 and TRBJ1-1, with TRBD1 matching over 7 bases. Germline V gene lookup returns CDR1 SGHTA and CDR2 FQGNSA. The CDR3 covers 14 residues. J gave up 1 base and V 5 bases, and 4 bases lay outside the gene matches. The CDR3 sequence is CASSRRQGNTEAFF. The CDR3 region has the DNA TGTGCCAGCAGCCGAAGACAGGGGAACACTGAAGCTTTCTTT.

The V gene is TRBV2, the J gene TRBJ1-2, with 8 bases fitting TRBD1. Germline assignment: CDR1 SNHLY and CDR2 FYNNEI. The CDR3 sequence is 15 residues long. V trimming: 6 bases; J trimming: 0 bases; junction bases outside the gene matches: 6. Here the CDR3 reads CASRTGQGANYGYTF. The CDR3 nucleotides read TGTGCCAGCAGGACAGGACAGGGCGCTAACTATGGCTACACCTTC.

In its sample, this clone was seen a few times. The chain recombines TRBV7-9 with TRBJ2-7, with TRBD1 matching over 7 bases. Per germline, CDR1 SEHNR and CDR2 FQNEAQ (reference sequence). This CDR3 is 15 amino acids long. V dropped 4 bases and J dropped 1; count of bases not matched to a gene: 7. CDR3 protein: CASSSPGQTSYEQYF. The CDR3 DNA follows: TGTGCCAGCAGCTCACCGGGACAGACGTCCTACGAGCAGTACTTC.

This rearrangement joins TRBV7-9 to TRBJ2-7; 8 bases are shared with TRBD2. V dropped 1 base and J dropped 4; count of bases not matched to a gene: 3. The CDR3 has 14 residues. The germline CDR1 and CDR2 sequences are SEHNR and FQNEAQ (reference sequence). Here the CDR3 DNA reads TGTGCCAGCAGCTTAGATAGCGGGGTGTACGAGCAGTACTTC. It codes for CASSLDSGVYEQYF. Combining the CDR3 with reference TRBV7-9 and TRBJ2-7 gives the whole variable domain DTGVSQNPRHKITKRGQNVTFRCDPISEHNRLYWYRQTLGQGPEFLTYFQNEAQLEKSRLLSDRFSAERPKGSFSTLEIQRTEQGDSAMYLCASSLDSGVYEQYFGPGTRLTVT.

CDR3 bases: TGTGCCAGTAGAACCAGGGGCCAGAACACTGAAGCTTTCTTT. Translated: CASRTRGQNTEAFF. The chain links TRBV19 to TRBJ1-1; D may be TRBD1 (6 bases). CDR1 is LNHDA, CDR2 SQIVND, per germline (reference sequence). V lost 6 bases and J lost 1, with 12 bases in between. The CDR3 has 14 amino acids. Full variable domain (missing parts from reference TRBV19 and TRBJ1-1): DGGITQSPKYLFRKEGQNVTLSCEQNLNHDAMYWYRQDPGQGLRLIYYSQIVNDFQKGDIAEGYSVSREKKESFPLTVTSAQKNPTAFYLCASRTRGQNTEAFFGQGTRLTVV.

The genes are TRBV4-2 and TRBJ2-3; 7 nucleotides align to TRBD1. J gave up 4 bases and V 0 bases, and 4 bases lay outside the gene matches. The CDR3 length is 15 residues. Germline-derived CDR1 and CDR2 are LGHNA and YNFKEQ. The CDR3 DNA reads TGTGCCAGCAGCCAAGATGAGGGGGCCGCAGATACGCAGTATTTT. Its protein is CASSQDEGAADTQYF.

The V gene is TRBV10-2, the J gene TRBJ1-1; the match to TRBD1 covers 7 bases. Unmatched junction bases numbered 15, after V lost 3 bases and J lost 5 bases. The germline gives CDR1 WSHSY, CDR2 SAAADI. This CDR3 is 17 amino acids long. DNA of the CDR3: TGCGCCAGCAGTGATACGAGGCGGGGACAGCCGGGTACTGAAGCTTTCTTT. It translates to CASSDTRRGQPGTEAFF.